This is a list of T cell receptor beta chains from one sample in a study of technical replicates of blood from a handful of donors. Assay: immunoSEQ multiplex PCR; the TCRdb copy retains only in-frame clones and omits some. The table lists tens of thousands of clones, about 95% of them singletons. Sequenced material: PBMCs. All receptors derive from a human donor in good health. Some clones in this sample may be carry-over from other donors' samples. Both conserved end residues are part of each CDR3. D genes are given only for firm matches. Clone size is shown for a subset of rows, as once, few, many or a class of expanded clone.

V gene	J gene	clone size	D gene	CDR3 protein	CDR3 DNA
TRBV9	TRBJ2-3	-	-	CASSVAPLDPDTQYF	TGTGCCAGCAGCGTAGCTCCCCTAGACCCAGATACGCAGTATTTT
TRBV7-9	TRBJ2-1	-	TRBD2	CASSNRLAGGQNEQFF	TGTGCCAGCAGCAACAGACTAGCGGGAGGTCAGAATGAGCAGTTCTTC
TRBV29-1	TRBJ1-2	-	-	CSAVGGGYTF	TGCAGCGCTGTGGGGGGTGGCTACACCTTC
TRBV29-1	TRBJ1-2	-	-	CSAGAGFGYTF	TGCAGCGCCGGGGCGGGGTTTGGCTACACCTTC
TRBV6-6	TRBJ1-5	-	-	CASSYSRSQPQHF	TGTGCCAGCAGTTACTCCAGAAGTCAGCCCCAGCATTTT
TRBV7-9	TRBJ1-2	-	-	CASSLGSRGGYTF	TGTGCCAGCAGCTTAGGATCTCGGGGAGGCTACACCTTC
TRBV7-6	TRBJ1-2	once	-	CASSFGHDSGYTF	TGTGCCAGCAGCTTCGGACATGATTCTGGCTACACCTTC
TRBV30	TRBJ2-7	-	TRBD1	CAWAGQAPYEQYF	TGTGCCTGGGCCGGACAGGCGCCCTACGAGCAGTACTTC
TRBV29-1	TRBJ2-1	once	-	CSVDVTPYNEQFF	TGCAGCGTTGATGTGACTCCTTACAATGAGCAGTTCTTC
TRBV19	TRBJ1-5	once	-	CASSVQGYSNQPQHF	TGTGCCAGTAGTGTACAGGGATATAGCAATCAGCCCCAGCATTTT
TRBV30	TRBJ2-1	-	-	CAWSAYNEQFF	TGTGCCTGGAGTGCATACAATGAGCAGTTCTTC
TRBV10-3	TRBJ2-3	-	-	CAISDQQGPDTQYF	TGTGCCATCAGTGACCAGCAGGGTCCAGATACGCAGTATTTT
TRBV11-2	TRBJ2-3	-	TRBD2	CASSPSGSSTDTQYF	TGTGCCAGCAGCCCTAGCGGATCTAGCACAGATACGCAGTATTTT
TRBV4-1	TRBJ1-1	once	TRBD1	CASSQNRQGRDTEAFF	TGCGCCAGCAGCCAAAACCGACAGGGAAGGGACACTGAAGCTTTCTTT
TRBV25-1	TRBJ2-6	-	-	CASRTGNSGANVLTF	TGTGCCAGCCGAACAGGGAACTCTGGGGCCAACGTCCTGACTTTC
TRBV29-1	TRBJ1-4	-	TRBD1	CSVSGQGREKLFF	TGCAGCGTCTCGGGACAGGGAAGAGAAAAACTGTTTTTT
TRBV5-1	TRBJ2-2	-	TRBD2	CASSLAVAGVTGELFF	TGCGCCAGCAGCTTGGCGGTAGCGGGAGTCACCGGGGAGCTGTTTTTT
TRBV21-1	TRBJ1-1	-	-	CASSKISVGTGVMNTEAFF	TGTGCCAGCAGCAAAATATCCGTGGGGACAGGGGTGATGAACACTGAAGCTTTCTTT
TRBV4-1	TRBJ1-2	once	-	CASSQDQGTYGYTF	TGCGCCAGCAGCCAAGATCAGGGTACCTATGGCTACACCTTC
TRBV4-2	TRBJ2-7	-	-	CASILKMEGRNEQYF	TGTGCCAGCATCCTAAAAATGGAGGGGAGGAACGAGCAGTACTTC
TRBV10-3	TRBJ2-7	-	TRBD2	CAISDPTSGGTEQYF	TGTGCCATCAGTGACCCGACTAGCGGGGGAACAGAGCAGTACTTC
TRBV2	TRBJ1-6	few	-	CASRRTDNYNSPLHF	TGTGCCAGCCGCCGGACAGACAACTATAATTCACCCCTCCACTTT
TRBV7-9	TRBJ2-5	-	TRBD2	CASSQQLAGVGETQYF	TGTGCCAGCAGCCAACAACTAGCGGGGGTCGGGGAGACCCAGTACTTC
TRBV4-3	TRBJ1-1	-	-	CASSQEFGGTEAFF	TGCGCCAGCAGCCAAGAGTTCGGGGGCACTGAAGCTTTCTTT
TRBV27	TRBJ1-2	-	TRBD1	CASRDRGHYGYTF	TGTGCCAGTCGAGACAGGGGGCATTATGGCTACACCTTC
TRBV7-8	TRBJ1-5	-	-	CASSTQTNQPQHF	TGTGCCAGCAGCACCCAGACTAATCAGCCCCAGCATTTT
TRBV9	TRBJ2-2	-	TRBD1	CASSPRQGDTGELFF	TGTGCCAGCAGCCCCCGACAGGGGGACACCGGGGAGCTGTTTTTT
TRBV6-6	TRBJ2-2	-	TRBD1	CASSQTGDTGELFF	TGTGCCAGCAGCCAGACAGGGGATACCGGGGAGCTGTTTTTT
TRBV11-3	TRBJ1-1	-	-	CASSVGLTEAFF	TGTGCCAGCAGCGTAGGGCTCACTGAAGCTTTCTTT
TRBV4-1	TRBJ2-7	-	TRBD2	CASSQAPSGYEQYF	TGCGCCAGCAGCCAAGCTCCTAGCGGGTACGAGCAGTACTTC
TRBV11-1	TRBJ2-7	once	TRBD2	CASMPDGRAGEQYF	TGTGCCAGCATGCCTGACGGGAGGGCGGGCGAGCAGTACTTC
TRBV9	TRBJ2-7	-	-	CASSVATSGYEQYF	TGTGCCAGCAGCGTAGCAACTTCGGGATACGAGCAGTACTTC
TRBV29-1	TRBJ1-1	-	-	CSARSTLNTEAFF	TGCAGCGCCAGAAGTACATTGAACACTGAAGCTTTCTTT